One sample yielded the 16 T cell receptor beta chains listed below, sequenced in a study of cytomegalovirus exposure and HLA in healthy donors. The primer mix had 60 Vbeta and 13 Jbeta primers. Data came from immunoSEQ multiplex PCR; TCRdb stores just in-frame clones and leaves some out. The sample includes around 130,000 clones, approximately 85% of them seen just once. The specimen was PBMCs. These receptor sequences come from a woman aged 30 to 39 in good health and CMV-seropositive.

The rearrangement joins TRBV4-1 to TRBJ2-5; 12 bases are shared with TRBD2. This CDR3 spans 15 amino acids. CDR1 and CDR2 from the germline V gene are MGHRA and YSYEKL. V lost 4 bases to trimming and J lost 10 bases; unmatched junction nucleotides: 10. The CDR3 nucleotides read TGCGCCAGCAGCCGATCCCCTAGCGGGGGGGAAGACCAGTACTTC. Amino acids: CASSRSPSGGEDQYF.

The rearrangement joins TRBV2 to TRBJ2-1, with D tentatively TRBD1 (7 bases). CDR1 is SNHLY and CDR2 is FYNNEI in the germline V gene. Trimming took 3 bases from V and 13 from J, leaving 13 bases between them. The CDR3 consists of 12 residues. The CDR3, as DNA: TGTGCCAGCAGTGATTGGGGGGACAGCCAGTTCTTC. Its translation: CASSDWGDSQFF.

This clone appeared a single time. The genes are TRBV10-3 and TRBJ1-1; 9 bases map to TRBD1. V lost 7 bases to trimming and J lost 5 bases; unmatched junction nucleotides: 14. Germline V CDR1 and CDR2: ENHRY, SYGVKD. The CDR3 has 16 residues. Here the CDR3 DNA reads TGTGCCATCAACCCCGGGACAGGGCAATTAGGGACTGAAGCTTTCTTT. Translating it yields CAINPGTGQLGTEAFF.

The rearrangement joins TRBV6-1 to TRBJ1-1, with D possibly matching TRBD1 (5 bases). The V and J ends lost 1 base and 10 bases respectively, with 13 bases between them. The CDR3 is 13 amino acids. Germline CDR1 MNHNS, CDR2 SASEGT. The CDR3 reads CASSEEVLTVAFF. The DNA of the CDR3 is TGTGCCAGCAGTGAAGAAGTCCTGACAGTAGCTTTCTTT.

Written as DNA, the CDR3 is TGTGCCAGCAGCCCCACCGGCAGGGTGGGGACTGAAGCTTTCTTT. It is translated as CASSPTGRVGTEAFF. The chain recombines TRBV7-3 with TRBJ1-1, with a tentative D call TRBD1 (5 bases). This CDR3 has 15 residues. Germline CDR1 reads SGHTA; CDR2 reads FQGTGA. V lost 5 bases, J lost 5 bases, and 18 bases lay in between.

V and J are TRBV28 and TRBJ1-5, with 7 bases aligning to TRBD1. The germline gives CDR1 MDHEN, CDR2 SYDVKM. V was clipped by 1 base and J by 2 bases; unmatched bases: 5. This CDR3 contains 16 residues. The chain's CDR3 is CASSLLGGNGNQPQHF. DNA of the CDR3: TGTGCCAGCAGTTTATTAGGGGGCAATGGCAATCAGCCCCAGCATTTT.

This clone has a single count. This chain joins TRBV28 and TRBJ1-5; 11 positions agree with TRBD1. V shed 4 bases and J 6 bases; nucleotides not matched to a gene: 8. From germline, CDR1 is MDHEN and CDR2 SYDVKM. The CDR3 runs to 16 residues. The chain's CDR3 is CASSYGQGAFFQPQHF. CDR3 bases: TGTGCCAGCAGTTACGGACAGGGGGCTTTCTTTCAGCCCCAGCATTTT.

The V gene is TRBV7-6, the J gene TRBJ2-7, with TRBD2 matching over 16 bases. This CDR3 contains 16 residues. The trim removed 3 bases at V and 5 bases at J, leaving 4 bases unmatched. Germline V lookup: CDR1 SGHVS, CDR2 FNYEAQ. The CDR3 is CASSLGLAGGAHEQYF. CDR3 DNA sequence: TGTGCCAGCAGCTTGGGACTAGCGGGAGGGGCCCACGAGCAGTACTTC. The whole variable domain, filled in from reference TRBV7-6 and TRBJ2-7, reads GAGVSQSPRYKVTKRGQDVALRCDPISGHVSLYWYRQALGQGPEFLTYFNYEAQQDKSGLPNDRFSAERPEGSISTLTIQRTEQRDSAMYRCASSLGLAGGAHEQYFGPGTRLTVT.

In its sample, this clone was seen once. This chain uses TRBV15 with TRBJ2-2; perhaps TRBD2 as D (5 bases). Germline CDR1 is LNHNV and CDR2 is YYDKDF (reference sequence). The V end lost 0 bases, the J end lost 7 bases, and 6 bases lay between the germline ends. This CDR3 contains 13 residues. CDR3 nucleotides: TGTGCCACCAGCAGAGACGGGGTCGGGGAGCTGTTTTTT. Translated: CATSRDGVGELFF.

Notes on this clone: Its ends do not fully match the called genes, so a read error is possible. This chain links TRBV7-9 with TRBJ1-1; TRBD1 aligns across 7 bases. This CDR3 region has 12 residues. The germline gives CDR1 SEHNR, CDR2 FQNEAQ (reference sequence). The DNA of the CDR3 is TGTTCCAGCAGGGACAGTAACACTGAAGCTTTCTTT. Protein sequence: CSSRDSNTEAFF.

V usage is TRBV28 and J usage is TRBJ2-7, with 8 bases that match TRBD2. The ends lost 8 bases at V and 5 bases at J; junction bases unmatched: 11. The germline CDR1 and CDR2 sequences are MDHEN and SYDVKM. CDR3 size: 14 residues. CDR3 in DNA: TGTGCCAGCCTAAGCCGGGAGGGCCGCCACGAGCAGTACTTC. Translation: CASLSREGRHEQYF.

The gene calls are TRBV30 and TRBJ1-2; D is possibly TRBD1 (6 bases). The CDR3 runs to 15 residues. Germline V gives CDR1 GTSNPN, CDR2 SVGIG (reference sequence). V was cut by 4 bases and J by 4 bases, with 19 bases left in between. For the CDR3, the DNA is TGTGCCTGGAACCACCGAGGGGGGGGAGTCTATGGCTACACCTTC. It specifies CAWNHRGGGVYGYTF.

The CDR3 here is CASSARGNTEAFF. The CDR3 region has the DNA TGTGCCAGCAGCGCCCGGGGGAACACTGAAGCTTTCTTT. This sequence joins TRBV21-1 and TRBJ1-1. TRBV21-1 is listed as a pseudogene. The CDR3 is 13 residues long.

The CDR3 loop reads CASSYDQGAQPQHF. The CDR3 DNA sequence: TGTGCCAGCAGTTATGATCAGGGGGCCCAGCCCCAGCATTTT. The chain recombines TRBV6-6 with TRBJ1-5; 8 bases are shared with TRBD1. CDR1 is MNHNY, CDR2 SVGAGI, per germline (reference sequence). The length of the CDR3 is 14 residues. V lost 3 bases to trimming and J lost 7 bases; unmatched junction nucleotides: 5.

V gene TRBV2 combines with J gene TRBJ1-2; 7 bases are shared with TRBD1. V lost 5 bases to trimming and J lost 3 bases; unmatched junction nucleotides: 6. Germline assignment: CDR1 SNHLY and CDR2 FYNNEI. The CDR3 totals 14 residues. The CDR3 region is CASSRAGGYYGYTF. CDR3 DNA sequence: TGTGCCAGCAGTAGGGCAGGGGGATACTATGGCTACACCTTC. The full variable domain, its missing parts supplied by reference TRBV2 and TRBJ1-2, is EPEVTQTPSHQVTQMGQEVILRCVPISNHLYFYWYRQILGQKVEFLVSFYNNEISEKSEIFDDQFSVERPDGSNFTLKIRSTKLEDSAMYFCASSRAGGYYGYTFGSGTRLTVV.

The CDR3 DNA sequence: TGTGCCAGCACCGGGACACCGGGGGGACCCCAGCATTTT. Its translation: CASTGTPGGPQHF. The rearrangement joins TRBV27 to TRBJ1-5, with a tentative D call TRBD1 (6 bases). The CDR3 loop spans 13 amino acids. CDR1 and CDR2 from the germline V gene are MNHEY and SMNVEV (reference sequence). V shed 7 bases and J shed 10 bases, with 17 bases lying between them.